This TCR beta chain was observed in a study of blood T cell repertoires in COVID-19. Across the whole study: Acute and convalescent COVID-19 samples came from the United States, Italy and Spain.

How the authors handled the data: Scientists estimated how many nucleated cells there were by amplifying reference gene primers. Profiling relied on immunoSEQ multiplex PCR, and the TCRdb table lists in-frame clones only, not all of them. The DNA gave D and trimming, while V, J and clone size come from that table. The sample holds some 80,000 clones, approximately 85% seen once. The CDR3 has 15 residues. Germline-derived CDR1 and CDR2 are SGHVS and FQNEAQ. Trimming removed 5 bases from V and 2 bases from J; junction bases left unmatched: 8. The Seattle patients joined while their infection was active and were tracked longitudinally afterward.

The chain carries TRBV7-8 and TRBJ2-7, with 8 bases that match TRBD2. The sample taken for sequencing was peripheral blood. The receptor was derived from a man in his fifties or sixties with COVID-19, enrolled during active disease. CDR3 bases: TGTGCCAGCAGCCTCCAGCGGGGGCCTACCTACGAGCAGTACTTC. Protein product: CASSLQRGPTYEQYF.